Listed below are T cell receptor beta chains from one sample, sequenced in a study of blood T cell repertoires in COVID-19. Method: immunoSEQ multiplex PCR; TCRdb's copy keeps in-frame clones and lacks some. The sample records roughly 400,000 clones, 80% to 90% being singletons. Input material: peripheral blood. The receptor source for this set is a woman aged 55-70 years with COVID-19, enrolled during active disease. CDR3s leave out the opening cysteine and the closing phenylalanine or tryptophan. Clone size is given for some rows only: seen once, a few or many times, or a class if the clone is expanded.

J gene | V gene | clone size | CDR3 length | CDR3 protein
TRBJ1-5 | TRBV7-2 | . | 14 | ASSTPPGGSNQPQH
TRBJ1-2 | TRBV19 | . | 10 | ASTGHRSGYT
TRBJ2-7 | TRBV5-1 | . | 12 | ASSPRGGGYEQY
TRBJ1-1 | TRBV5-1 | . | 15 | ASSALGTGKKNTEAF
TRBJ1-1 | TRBV2 | . | 11 | ASRGTGTIEAF
TRBJ1-4 | TRBV19 | . | 15 | ASTYITTEGANEKLF
TRBJ2-7 | TRBV3-1/TRBV3-2 | once | 12 | ASSRAGGFYEQY
TRBJ1-1 | TRBV11-2 | . | 11 | ASSPVGGAEAF
TRBJ1-1 | TRBV6-5 | . | 13 | ATGGQGIIRTEAF
TRBJ2-1 | TRBV19 | . | 13 | ASNPGGALYNEQF
TRBJ2-2 | TRBV15 | few | 14 | ATSSPGQGGTGELF
TRBJ1-2 | TRBV12-3/TRBV12-4 | once | 11 | ASSQTGGFGYT
TRBJ1-1 | TRBV21-1 | . | 9 | ASLSGAEAF
TRBJ1-6 | TRBV28 | . | 10 | ASSFVGEALH
TRBJ1-2 | TRBV6-1 | many | 12 | ASSEAGRRAGYT
TRBJ2-2 | TRBV7-8 | . | 13 | ASSPRTGVGGELF
TRBJ1-2 | TRBV6-5 | . | 12 | ASSYQGADYGYT
TRBJ2-3 | TRBV24-1 | . | 14 | ATSDHSGGALRTQY
TRBJ2-3 | TRBV5-6 | . | 14 | ASSLRMGQGTDTQY
TRBJ2-1 | TRBV7-8 | . | 14 | ASSLGGQGIYNEQF
TRBJ2-1 | TRBV5-1 | few | 12 | ASSPRDTVNEQF
TRBJ2-7 | TRBV6-5 | . | 13 | ASRNDLGASSEQY
TRBJ2-2 | TRBV27 | . | 19 | ASSLLSLGAGGKSRSGELF
TRBJ1-2 | TRBV12-5 | once | 15 | ASGLVLGQGDIHGYT
TRBJ2-5 | TRBV11-1 | . | 14 | ASSGAEGRYQETQY
TRBJ1-5 | TRBV21-1 | . | 14 | ASSNVEGAGNQPQH
TRBJ2-3 | TRBV18 | . | 14 | ASSPQRRGSTDTQY
TRBJ1-4 | TRBV5-1 | . | 13 | ASSTDTGFTEKLF
TRBJ2-7 | TRBV13 | . | 13 | ASNSRQGTRYEQY
TRBJ1-3 | TRBV10-3 | few | 12 | AIKTGLSGNTIY
TRBJ2-3 | TRBV18 | . | 14 | ASSPYQGAVTDTQY
TRBJ2-1 | TRBV7-3 | . | 12 | ASSKDSSYNEQF
TRBJ1-5 | TRBV2 | . | 13 | ASSVSGTSNQPQH
TRBJ1-1 | TRBV4-1 | . | 12 | ASSQIEQVLEAF
TRBJ1-5 | TRBV28 | . | 12 | ASSPPGGNQPQH
TRBJ1-5 | TRBV27 | . | 13 | ASSSRTDTLSAQH
TRBJ1-4 | TRBV11-2 | . | 12 | ASSLVRQDEKLF
TRBJ2-2 | TRBV7-9 | . | 10 | ASSYSNGELF